These T cell receptor beta chains were read from a single sample in a study of cytomegalovirus exposure and HLA in healthy donors. Profiling relied on immunoSEQ multiplex PCR, and the TCRdb table lists in-frame clones only, not all of them. The table has roughly 180,000 clones, around 86% seen once. Sequenced sample: PBMCs. The receptors originated from a man aged 25-45 years in good health and CMV-seropositive. The CDR3 runs from the conserved cysteine through the conserved F or W. D genes are given only for firm matches. Only some rows state a clone size, as once, few, many or a class for expanded clones.

d_gene	abundance	v_gene	j_gene	CDR3aa	CDR3nt
.	few	TRBV7-9	TRBJ1-3	CASSLGYGSGNTIYF	TGTGCCAGCAGCTTAGGGTATGGATCTGGAAACACCATATATTTT
.	.	TRBV11-3	TRBJ2-7	CASSRGVHEQYF	TGTGCCAGCAGCCGCGGAGTCCACGAGCAGTACTTC
TRBD1	.	TRBV29-1	TRBJ2-1	CSVDTQGANYNEQFF	TGCAGCGTTGATACGCAGGGGGCGAACTACAATGAGCAGTTCTTC
.	.	TRBV2	TRBJ2-5	CASSEVYQETQYF	TGTGCCAGCAGTGAGGTTTACCAAGAGACCCAGTACTTC
.	.	TRBV7-9	TRBJ2-7	CASTRGGPYEQYF	TGTGCCAGCACCCGAGGGGGGCCCTACGAGCAGTACTTC
.	.	TRBV6-5	TRBJ1-4	CASGGSWNEKLFF	TGTGCCAGCGGCGGCAGTTGGAATGAAAAACTGTTTTTT
.	.	TRBV5-1	TRBJ1-6	CASSLMGRDNSPLHF	TGCGCCAGCAGCTTGATGGGACGGGATAATTCACCCCTCCACTTT
.	.	TRBV6-5	TRBJ1-6	CASSLDSNSPLHF	TGTGCCAGCAGTCTTGACAGCAATTCACCCCTCCACTTT
.	few	TRBV2	TRBJ1-2	CASSETREVF	TGTGCCAGCAGTGAAACCCGTGAGGTCTTC
.	once	TRBV7-3	TRBJ2-1	CASSLNVRNEQFF	TGTGCCAGCAGCTTAAATGTCCGCAATGAGCAGTTCTTC
.	.	TRBV27	TRBJ1-5	CASRPHPGNQPQHF	TGTGCCAGCAGACCACACCCCGGAAATCAGCCCCAGCATTTT
.	.	TRBV27	TRBJ2-1	CASYFWGPPSSYNEQFF	TGTGCCAGCTACTTTTGGGGGCCGCCAAGCTCCTACAATGAGCAGTTCTTC
.	.	TRBV6-1	TRBJ2-7	CASRGPGHPIYEQYF	TGTGCCAGCAGAGGACCGGGACACCCAATCTACGAGCAGTACTTC
.	.	TRBV27	TRBJ1-1	CASSFLGNEAFF	TGTGCCAGCAGTTTTCTAGGGAATGAAGCTTTCTTT
TRBD1	.	TRBV5-4	TRBJ1-2	CASSAGQNYGYTF	TGTGCCAGCAGCGCGGGACAGAACTATGGCTACACCTTC
TRBD2	.	TRBV6-4	TRBJ2-3	CASSDSGASGYTDTQYF	TGTGCCAGCAGTGACTCGGGCGCTAGCGGGTACACAGATACGCAGTATTTT
.	.	TRBV6-5	TRBJ1-2	CASSQNTVGYTF	TGTGCCAGCAGTCAAAACACGGTTGGCTACACCTTC
TRBD2	.	TRBV13	TRBJ2-1	CASSSAGTSGSSYNEQFF	TGTGCCAGCAGCTCCGCCGGGACTAGCGGGAGCTCCTACAATGAGCAGTTCTTC
TRBD1	.	TRBV6-5	TRBJ2-5	CASNVGTAQETQYF	TGTGCCAGCAACGTTGGGACAGCTCAAGAGACCCAGTACTTC
.	.	TRBV5-8	TRBJ2-5	CASSLGGQETQYF	TGTGCCAGCAGCTTGGGCGGCCAAGAGACCCAGTACTTC
.	.	TRBV7-3	TRBJ2-7	CASSLGGSFVYEQYF	TGTGCCAGCAGCTTAGGGGGGAGTTTCGTCTACGAGCAGTACTTC
.	.	TRBV7-9	TRBJ2-7	CASSLAGIYEQYF	TGTGCCAGCAGCTTAGCAGGGATCTACGAGCAGTACTTC
TRBD1	.	TRBV28	TRBJ1-2	CASRNSGGAGGYTF	TGTGCCAGCAGGAACTCAGGGGGCGCGGGGGGCTACACCTTC
TRBD2	.	TRBV29-1	TRBJ2-3	CSVGSGASTDTQYF	TGCAGCGTCGGTAGCGGGGCTAGCACAGATACGCAGTATTTT
.	.	TRBV28	TRBJ1-1	CASSLNAGYTEAFF	TGTGCCAGCAGTCTCAATGCGGGGTACACTGAAGCTTTCTTT
.	.	TRBV6-5	TRBJ1-4	CASSFRNEKLFF	TGTGCCAGCAGTTTCAGGAATGAAAAACTGTTTTTT
.	few	TRBV28	TRBJ2-1	CASNPESVAGSAYNEQFF	TGTGCCAGCAACCCCGAATCAGTGGCGGGATCAGCCTACAATGAGCAGTTCTTC
TRBD1	.	TRBV7-3	TRBJ1-2	CASSLGTGTGYTF	TGTGCCAGCAGCTTGGGGACAGGGACTGGCTACACCTTC
.	.	TRBV29-1	TRBJ2-1	CSVEEYRTGYNEQFF	TGCAGCGTTGAAGAGTACCGTACAGGGTACAATGAGCAGTTCTTC